These 5 T cell receptor beta chains originate from one sample sequenced in a study of cytomegalovirus exposure and HLA in healthy donors. Clones were read by immunoSEQ multiplex PCR, and TCRdb kept only the in-frame ones, dropping some. The sample has over 110,000 clones, less than 90% seen once; the top ten hold approximately 3%. The sequencing input was PBMCs. The receptor set was obtained from a man aged 18 to 30 in good health and CMV-seronegative.

The V call is TRBV6-5, the J call TRBJ1-2, with 7 bases aligning to TRBD1. V lost 4 bases and J lost 8; bases outside the gene matches: 13. Germline lookup yields CDR1 MNHEY and CDR2 SVGAGI. CDR3 length: 15 residues. This CDR3 reads CASSSPRDSAIGYTF. CDR3 nucleotides: TGTGCCAGCAGTTCCCCCCGGGACAGTGCGATCGGCTACACCTTC.

The chain employs TRBV6-1 and TRBJ1-1; TRBD1 matches 7 bases. The CDR3 covers 16 residues. The J segment lost 3 bases and the V segment lost 2 bases, leaving 9 bases of the junction unmatched. Germline V CDR1 and CDR2: MNHNS, SASEGT. The CDR3 region is CASSEWGQIADTEAFF. The CDR3 DNA is TGTGCCAGCAGTGAATGGGGACAGATTGCGGACACTGAAGCTTTCTTT.

This chain connects TRBV10-3 to TRBJ1-2, with D maybe TRBD1 (5 bases). Germline CDR1 reads ENHRY; CDR2 reads SYGVKD. The CDR3 extends over 14 amino acids. Deletions cut 3 bases from V and 5 bases from J, with 13 bases between. As DNA, the CDR3 is TGTGCCATCAGTGAAGGGCAGGGCCGATATGGCTACACCTTC. This gives the protein CAISEGQGRYGYTF.

J is TRBJ1-1 and V is TRBV6-1; a possible D gene is TRBD1 (6 bases). The V end lost 2 bases, the J end lost 1 base, and 8 bases lay between the germline ends. Germline assignment: CDR1 MNHNS and CDR2 SASEGT. The CDR3 has 14 residues. The CDR3, as DNA: TGTGCCAGCAGTGAAACGGGACAGAACACTGAAGCTTTCTTT. This codes for CASSETGQNTEAFF.

This rearrangement joins TRBV29-1 to TRBJ1-1, with 12 nucleotides matching TRBD1. The ends lost 6 bases at V and 5 bases at J; junction bases unmatched: 4. The germline gives CDR1 SQVTM, CDR2 ANQGSEA. This CDR3 comprises 13 residues. Here the CDR3 DNA reads TGCAGCGTGGGACAGGGGGCCGGGACTGAAGCTTTCTTT. Translation: CSVGQGAGTEAFF.